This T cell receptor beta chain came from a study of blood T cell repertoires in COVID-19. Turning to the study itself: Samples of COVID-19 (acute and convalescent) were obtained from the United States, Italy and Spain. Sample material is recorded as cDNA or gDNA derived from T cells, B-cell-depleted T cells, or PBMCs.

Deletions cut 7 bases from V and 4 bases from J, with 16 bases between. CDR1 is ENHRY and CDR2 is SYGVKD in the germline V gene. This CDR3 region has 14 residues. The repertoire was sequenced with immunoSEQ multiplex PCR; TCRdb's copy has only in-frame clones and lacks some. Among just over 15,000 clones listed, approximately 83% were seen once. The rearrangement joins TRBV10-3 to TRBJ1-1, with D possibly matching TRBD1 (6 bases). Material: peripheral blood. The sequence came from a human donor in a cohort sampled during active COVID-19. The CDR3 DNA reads TGTGCCATCACTCTAGGGGGGGCCGTCACTGAAGCTTTCTTT. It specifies CAITLGGAVTEAFF.